Below, one TCR beta chain is given with its context. The antigen is unknown. Sequencing used immunoSEQ multiplex PCR; TCRdb keeps in-frame clones, though not all of them. This sample has some 21,000 clones, with about 80% found just once. This sample is part of a study of EBV T-cell therapy then PD-1 blockade in nasopharyngeal carcinoma. Germline V CDR1 and CDR2: LGHDT, YNNKEL (reference sequence). The CDR3 contains 17 residues. V lost 0 bases and J lost 3, with 15 bases in between. Sample treatment: AdE1-LMPpoly-expanded autologous EBV-specific T-cell therapy followed by anti-PD-1 nivolumab. Source: CD8+ T cells from blood, taken around day 65 from a patient whose treatment included autologous EBV-specific T cells and nivolumab. The TCR was taken from a middle-aged man with nasopharyngeal carcinoma. The chain recombines TRBV3-1 (or the pseudogene TRBV3-2) with TRBJ1-3; D gene ambiguous. CDR3 residues: CASSQDDWVRGGNTIYF. The CDR3 DNA follows: TGTGCCAGCAGCCAAGATGACTGGGTGAGAGGTGGAAACACCATATATTTT.